What follows are 30 T cell receptor beta chains derived from one specimen sequenced in a study of cytomegalovirus exposure and HLA in healthy donors. The PCR made use of 60 Vbeta and 13 Jbeta primers. Profiling relied on immunoSEQ multiplex PCR, and the TCRdb table lists in-frame clones only, not all of them. The sample records nearly 100,000 clones, more than 70% being singletons. Sequencing was performed on PBMCs. Source of these receptors: a woman aged 55-69 years in good health and CMV-seropositive.

This chain uses TRBV5-1 with TRBJ2-7, with no clear D. This CDR3 region has 18 residues. Germline assignment: CDR1 SGHRS and CDR2 YFSETQ. Trimming removed 0 bases at V and 1 base at J, with 20 bases between. CDR3 DNA: TGCGCCAGCAGCTTGGGGGTGGCCGTGGGTTTAGCATCCTACGAGCAGTACTTC. This encodes CASSLGVAVGLASYEQYF.

This clone came up a few times. The V gene is TRBV19, the J gene TRBJ2-7; perhaps TRBD1 as D (7 bases). With 6 bases removed from V and 3 bases from J, the gap between germline ends came to 12 bases. The V gene's germline CDR1 is LNHDA and CDR2 SQIVND (reference sequence). This CDR3 region has 13 residues. The DNA for the CDR3 is TGTGCCAGTAGCCCAGGGGGAGGCTACGAGCAGTACTTC. Encoded protein: CASSPGGGYEQYF.

The chain is built from TRBV7-6 and TRBJ2-1; 11 nucleotides line up with TRBD2. The CDR3 contains 16 residues. CDR1 SGHVS and CDR2 FNYEAQ come from the germline V gene. Unmatched junction bases numbered 2, after V lost 0 bases and J lost 4 bases. The CDR3 coding sequence is TGTGCCAGCAGCTTAGCCGGGACTAGCGGATACAATGAGCAGTTCTTC. Translated, it gives CASSLAGTSGYNEQFF.

The chain couples TRBV6-5 to TRBJ2-5; a weak D match, TRBD1 (6 bases). With 6 bases removed from V and 7 bases from J, the gap between germline ends came to 18 bases. The CDR3 sequence is 14 residues long. Germline-derived CDR1 and CDR2 are MNHEY and SVGAGI. CDR3 region: CASRIPGQAGTQYF. The CDR3 coding sequence is TGTGCCAGCAGGATTCCGGGACAAGCCGGGACCCAGTACTTC.

The CDR3: CASNTGAASGEKLFF. The CDR3 DNA reads TGTGCCAGCAATACAGGGGCCGCCTCTGGGGAAAAACTGTTTTTT. V gene TRBV2 combines with J gene TRBJ1-4; TRBD1 agrees at 7 bases. The CDR3 runs 15 residues. The V gene end was trimmed by 7 bases and the J gene end by 8 bases; junction bases not matched to a gene: 13. Germline CDR1 SNHLY, CDR2 FYNNEI.

This rearrangement joins TRBV6-1 to TRBJ2-1, with D perhaps TRBD2 (5 bases). Looked up from germline, CDR1 is MNHNS and CDR2 is SASEGT. V shed 10 bases and J shed 9 bases, with 22 bases lying between them. The CDR3 has 14 amino acids. DNA for the CDR3: TGTGCCACTCAAGCGGAACTCCGGCAAGGTGAGCAGTTCTTC. Encoded protein: CATQAELRQGEQFF.

V is TRBV2 and J is TRBJ1-1; possibly TRBD1 for D (5 bases). This CDR3 comprises 13 residues. Per the germline V gene, CDR1 is SNHLY and CDR2 is FYNNEI. V was pared by 6 bases and J by 3 bases, with 11 bases between. The CDR3 bases are TGTGCCAGCAGGCAGGACATCTACACTGAAGCTTTCTTT. Protein product: CASRQDIYTEAFF. Full variable domain (missing parts from reference TRBV2 and TRBJ1-1): EPEVTQTPSHQVTQMGQEVILRCVPISNHLYFYWYRQILGQKVEFLVSFYNNEISEKSEIFDDQFSVERPDGSNFTLKIRSTKLEDSAMYFCASRQDIYTEAFFGQGTRLTVV.

The chain combines TRBV7-2 with TRBJ2-7; 7 nucleotides line up with TRBD1. This CDR3 is built from 16 residues. Germline V gene sequence: CDR1 SGHTA, CDR2 FQGNSA. V shed 2 bases, J shed 1 base, and the junction held 8 bases outside the gene matches. CDR3 sequence: CASSLTATGISYEQYF. The CDR3, as DNA: TGTGCCAGCAGCTTAACCGCGACAGGGATTTCCTACGAGCAGTACTTC.

The chain uses TRBV5-1 and TRBJ1-3; D call uncertain. The V and J ends lost 0 bases and 7 bases respectively, with 11 bases between them. The germline V gene has CDR1 SGHRS and CDR2 YFSETQ. This CDR3 contains 14 residues. The CDR3 sequence: CASSLAEGRNTIYF. For the CDR3, the DNA is TGCGCCAGCAGCTTGGCGGAGGGTCGGAACACCATATATTTT.

The genes are TRBV14 and TRBJ2-1, with D possibly being TRBD2 (6 bases). Germline V lookup: CDR1 SGHDN, CDR2 FVKESK. There are 17 residues in the CDR3. The V end lost 8 bases, the J end lost 0 bases, and 20 bases lay between the germline ends. The CDR3 DNA sequence: TGTGCCAGCTCTCAAGCCTCTAGCGCCGGCTCCTACAATGAGCAGTTCTTC. It translates to CASSQASSAGSYNEQFF.

The chain employs TRBV15 and TRBJ1-4, with TRBD1 identical over 9 bases. The V and J ends lost 5 bases and 7 bases, in that order; junction bases with no gene match: 8. From germline, CDR1 is LNHNV and CDR2 YYDKDF (reference sequence). The length of the CDR3 is 15 residues. CDR3 DNA sequence: TGTGCCACCAGCGGAAACAGGGGGCGAGGTGAAAAACTGTTTTTT. Translated: CATSGNRGRGEKLFF.

The genes are TRBV7-3 and TRBJ1-1; D is undetermined. Per germline, CDR1 SGHTA and CDR2 FQGTGA. The CDR3 length is 16 residues. Trimming left V 10 bases short and J 3 bases short, with 24 bases between. CDR3 DNA sequence: TGTGCCAAGGAGGATGGGCGGGGAACCATACACACTGAAGCTTTCTTT. This sequence encodes CAKEDGRGTIHTEAFF.

The gene calls are TRBV2 and TRBJ2-3, with a tentative D call TRBD1 (6 bases). This CDR3 is built from 13 residues. With 6 bases removed from V and 5 bases from J, the gap between germline ends came to 12 bases. From germline, CDR1 is SNHLY and CDR2 FYNNEI. CDR3 in DNA: TGTGCCAGCAGCCCACAGGGATTAGATACGCAGTATTTT. This codes for CASSPQGLDTQYF.

The V call is TRBV19, the J call TRBJ2-1; TRBD1 matches 7 bases. Unmatched junction bases numbered 13, after V lost 9 bases and J lost 5 bases. Germline V gene data show CDR1 as LNHDA and CDR2 as SQIVND (reference sequence). The CDR3 contains 15 residues. CDR3 amino acids: CASARQGTFNNEQFF. The CDR3 nucleotides read TGTGCCAGCGCAAGACAGGGAACCTTCAACAATGAGCAGTTCTTC.

This clone has only one observation. The chain has TRBV4-1 and TRBJ2-7; D is perhaps TRBD1 (6 bases). The CDR3 length is 15 residues. Deletions cut 0 bases from V and 6 bases from J, with 15 bases between. In germline, CDR1 is MGHRA, CDR2 YSYEKL. CDR3 nucleotides: TGCGCCAGCAGCCAAGATTCAGGACAGTGGGTCGAGCAGTACTTC. It translates to CASSQDSGQWVEQYF.

The J gene is TRBJ1-1, the V gene TRBV5-5; TRBD1 matches at 7 bases. The CDR3 is 14 amino acids. Germline values: CDR1 SGHKS, CDR2 YYEKEE (reference sequence). J gave up 5 bases and V 0 bases, and 4 bases lay outside the gene matches. CDR3 nucleotides: TGTGCCAGCAGCTTGGGACAGGGAAGGACTGAAGCTTTCTTT. This sequence encodes CASSLGQGRTEAFF.

The chain has TRBV7-9 and TRBJ2-7; no firm D call. CDR1 and CDR2 from the germline V gene are SEHNR and FQNEAQ (reference sequence). This CDR3 has 14 residues. The V gene lost 4 bases and the J gene lost 0 bases, with 10 bases spanning the gap. CDR3 DNA: TGTGCCAGCAGCTCGACATCGAGCTCCTACGAGCAGTACTTC. It encodes CASSSTSSSYEQYF.

The V gene is TRBV14, the J gene TRBJ1-6; D is uncertain. The CDR3 is made up of 14 amino acids. Per the germline V gene, CDR1 is SGHDN and CDR2 is FVKESK. Trimming removed 3 bases from V and 7 bases from J, with 10 bases in between. The CDR3 sequence: CASSHPVPNSPLHF. For the CDR3, the DNA is TGTGCCAGCAGCCATCCAGTGCCGAATTCACCCCTCCACTTT.

This clone was observed a few times. The chain couples TRBV6-6 to TRBJ1-1; D uncertain. The V gene's germline CDR1 is MNHNY and CDR2 SVGAGI (reference sequence). CDR3 length: 16 amino acids. V gave up 2 bases and J gave up 0 bases, with 13 bases separating them. The CDR3, as DNA: TGTGCCAGCAGTTACCCTGTCGAGAGATTGAACACTGAAGCTTTCTTT. This gives the protein CASSYPVERLNTEAFF.

This clone appeared a few times. The chain employs TRBV10-2 and TRBJ2-1, with 7 bases fitting TRBD2. Germline CDR1 WSHSY, CDR2 SAAADI. The CDR3 consists of 13 residues. With 6 bases clipped from V and 6 bases from J, the junction kept 5 bases outside the gene matches. The CDR3, as DNA: TGCGCCAGCAGGCCCGGCGGGGGCAATGAGCAGTTCTTC. It encodes CASRPGGGNEQFF.

The rearrangement uses TRBV7-9 and TRBJ2-1, with no clear D. Germline V gene lookup returns CDR1 SEHNR and CDR2 FQNEAQ (reference sequence). The CDR3 consists of 15 residues. V lost 3 bases to trimming and J lost 6 bases, with 15 bases between them. CDR3 residues: CASSFSAANGNEQFF. CDR3 nucleotides: TGTGCCAGCAGCTTCAGCGCAGCTAATGGCAATGAGCAGTTCTTC.

Turning to this clone: Other DNA variants within this sample encode the same CDR3. The V gene is TRBV27, the J gene TRBJ1-1; 8 bases are a match to TRBD1. Germline values: CDR1 MNHEY, CDR2 SMNVEV (reference sequence). CDR3 length equals 14 residues. Unmatched junction bases numbered 6, after V lost 7 bases and J lost 2 bases. CDR3 nucleotide sequence: TGTGCCAGCAATCGACAGGGGCCCAACACTGAAGCTTTCTTT. Translating it yields CASNRQGPNTEAFF.

The gene calls are TRBV19 and TRBJ1-1, with D hard to call. CDR1 and CDR2 (germline): LNHDA, SQIVND (reference sequence). CDR3 length: 14 amino acids. Deletions cut 3 bases from V and 0 bases from J, with 8 bases between. For the CDR3, the DNA is TGTGCCAGTAGTATCGGAGTCATGAACACTGAAGCTTTCTTT. Amino acid sequence: CASSIGVMNTEAFF.

V is TRBV30 and J is TRBJ2-2; D ambiguous. The germline V gene encodes CDR1 GTSNPN and CDR2 SVGIG (reference sequence). There are 12 residues in the CDR3. The V gene lost 1 base and the J gene lost 7 bases, with 7 bases spanning the gap. This chain's CDR3 is CAWSETIGELFF. CDR3 in DNA: TGTGCCTGGAGTGAAACTATCGGGGAGCTGTTTTTT.

Here the CDR3 reads CASSLGKVPRGSYNEQFF. The CDR3 DNA sequence: TGCGCCAGCAGCTTGGGGAAAGTCCCCAGAGGTTCGTACAATGAGCAGTTCTTC. V gene TRBV5-1 combines with J gene TRBJ2-1, with unresolved D. The CDR3 contains 18 residues. CDR1 is SGHRS and CDR2 is YFSETQ in the germline V gene. The V end lost 0 bases, the J end lost 4 bases, and 20 bases lay between the germline ends.

J is TRBJ1-4 and V is TRBV2, with TRBD1 matching 10 bases. The V and J ends lost 6 bases and 7 bases, in that order; junction bases with no gene match: 8. In germline, CDR1 is SNHLY, CDR2 FYNNEI. The CDR3 totals 15 residues. The CDR3 here is CASSTTGGLGEKLFF. CDR3 sequence (DNA): TGTGCCAGCAGCACGACAGGGGGCCTTGGTGAAAAACTGTTTTTT.

This clone is a singleton in its sample. This chain links TRBV4-2 with TRBJ1-2; D gene unclear. Germline V gene lookup returns CDR1 LGHNA and CDR2 YNFKEQ. Trimming pared 0 bases from V and 4 bases from J, leaving 15 bases between. The CDR3 extends over 16 amino acids. This CDR3 reads CASSQDVGGTSYGYTF. CDR3 nucleotides: TGTGCCAGCAGCCAAGATGTTGGCGGTACCTCCTATGGCTACACCTTC.

This chain joins TRBV7-2 and TRBJ2-1, with 7 bases lining up with TRBD2. Trimming took 5 bases from V and 1 from J; bases not matched to a gene: 5. The V gene's germline CDR1 is SGHTA and CDR2 FQGNSA. There are 15 residues in the CDR3. The DNA for the CDR3 is TGTGCCAGCAGCGCCGGACTAGTTTCCTACAATGAGCAGTTCTTC. It is translated as CASSAGLVSYNEQFF. Full variable domain (rest looked up from reference TRBV7-2 and TRBJ2-1): GAGVSQSPSNKVTEKGKDVELRCDPISGHTALYWYRQSLGQGLEFLIYFQGNSAPDKSGLPSDRFSAERTGGSVSTLTIQRTQQEDSAVYLCASSAGLVSYNEQFFGPGTRLTVL.

This chain links TRBV6-5 with TRBJ2-2; weak D call: TRBD2 (6 bases). Looked up from germline, CDR1 is MNHEY and CDR2 is SVGAGI. This CDR3 is built from 14 residues. V lost 6 bases and J 6 bases, leaving 14 bases between the germline ends. The CDR3: CASSPRRESGELFF. The CDR3 DNA is TGTGCCAGCAGCCCGAGGAGGGAATCCGGGGAGCTGTTTTTT.

The sample holds a few counts of this clone. CDR3 protein: CASRGQTNYGYTF. CDR3 sequence (DNA): TGTGCCAGTAGAGGACAGACGAACTATGGCTACACCTTC. The chain has TRBV19 and TRBJ1-2, with D perhaps matching TRBD1 (6 bases). V lost 6 bases to trimming and J lost 2 bases, with 10 bases between them. Germline CDR1 reads LNHDA; CDR2 reads SQIVND (reference sequence). The CDR3 runs 13 residues. The variable domain in full, completed from reference TRBV19 and TRBJ1-2, reads DGGITQSPKYLFRKEGQNVTLSCEQNLNHDAMYWYRQDPGQGLRLIYYSQIVNDFQKGDIAEGYSVSREKKESFPLTVTSAQKNPTAFYLCASRGQTNYGYTFGSGTRLTVV.